This T cell receptor (beta chain) is drawn from a study of T cell repertoires in cytomegalovirus infection. MiXCR, applied by TCRdb to the reads, yields one record per CDR3 protein. The sample shows about 310,000 distinct CDR3 sequences, about 25% of them seen only once. On this clonotype itself: What it recognizes is unknown.

The CDR3 covers 15 residues. The germline V and J ends were trimmed by 1 base and 5 bases, with 11 bases remaining between them. Looked up from germline, CDR1 is MNHNS and CDR2 is SASEGT. This rearrangement joins TRBV6-1 to TRBJ2-2; possible D gene TRBD2, 5 bases. The clonotype comes from a human donor in good health (CMV status not recorded). Some clones in this sample may be carry-over from other donors' samples. Material: cultured PBMCs, obtained from culture after CMV antigen stimulation. CDR3 protein: CASSEVAGGTGELFF. CDR3 bases: TGTGCCAGCAGTGAAGTGGCGGGTGGGACCGGGGAGCTGTTTTTT.